These T cell receptor beta chains were read from a single sample in a study of blood T cells in healthy people across ages. Each CDR3 protein gets one entry after TCRdb re-called the 5' RACE reads with MiXCR. The sample lists over a million distinct CDR3 sequences, under 55% occurring once. Sequencing was done on a sample of blood. These receptors all come from a woman aged 60 to 75 in good health. Both conserved end residues are part of each CDR3. D genes are given only for firm matches. Expanded clones are given a class, and other clones once, few, many or no size at all.

abundance: few; d_gene: NA; v_gene: TRBV2; j_gene: TRBJ1-2; CDR3nt: TGTGCCAGCAAATTAGAAGGGAGCTATGGCTACACCTTC; CDR3aa: CASKLEGSYGYTF
abundance: NA; d_gene: TRBD2; v_gene: TRBV5-1; j_gene: TRBJ2-5; CDR3nt: TGCGCCAGCAACCGGGGACTAGGTCAAGAGACCCAGTACTTC; CDR3aa: CASNRGLGQETQYF
abundance: few; d_gene: NA; v_gene: TRBV6-1; j_gene: TRBJ1-2; CDR3nt: TGTGCCAGCAGTGAGGGTCCCGCTAACTATGGCTACACCTTC; CDR3aa: CASSEGPANYGYTF
abundance: NA; d_gene: NA; v_gene: TRBV5-1; j_gene: TRBJ1-1; CDR3nt: TGCGCCAGCAGCTTGGATGGGGGCTTGGGAACTGAAGCTTTCTTT; CDR3aa: CASSLDGGLGTEAFF
abundance: NA; d_gene: TRBD1; v_gene: TRBV5-1; j_gene: TRBJ2-2; CDR3nt: TGCGCCAGCAGCGAGACAGGGGTTGGCACCGGGGAGCTGTTTTTT; CDR3aa: CASSETGVGTGELFF
abundance: NA; d_gene: NA; v_gene: TRBV10-3; j_gene: TRBJ1-4; CDR3nt: TGTGCCATCAGAGGAGATTCGACTAGTGAAAAACTGTTTTTT; CDR3aa: CAIRGDSTSEKLFF
abundance: NA; d_gene: TRBD1; v_gene: TRBV27; j_gene: TRBJ2-7; CDR3nt: TGTGCCAGCAGTTCCGGGACAGGACCTGCCTACGAGCAGTACTTC; CDR3aa: CASSSGTGPAYEQYF
abundance: NA; d_gene: TRBD1; v_gene: TRBV5-1; j_gene: TRBJ1-4; CDR3nt: TGCGCCAGCAGCTTGGGGGACAGTTCGAATGAAAAACTGTTTTTT; CDR3aa: CASSLGDSSNEKLFF
abundance: NA; d_gene: TRBD2; v_gene: TRBV29-1; j_gene: TRBJ2-1; CDR3nt: TGCAGCGTTGCCGGGACTAGGGGGGACAATGAGCAGTTCTTC; CDR3aa: CSVAGTRGDNEQFF
abundance: NA; d_gene: TRBD1; v_gene: TRBV28; j_gene: TRBJ2-3; CDR3nt: TGTGCCAGCAGTTCTACAGGGGTTGGAGATACGCAGTATTTT; CDR3aa: CASSSTGVGDTQYF
abundance: NA; d_gene: TRBD1; v_gene: TRBV30; j_gene: TRBJ1-4; CDR3nt: TGTGCCTGGAGTGTACGAGGGGGCGTAGCCGAAAAACTGTTTTTT; CDR3aa: CAWSVRGGVAEKLFF
abundance: few; d_gene: TRBD2; v_gene: TRBV24-1; j_gene: TRBJ2-6; CDR3nt: TGTGCCACCGGAGCGGGAGGATCCGGGGCCAACGTCCTGACTTTC; CDR3aa: CATGAGGSGANVLTF
abundance: NA; d_gene: NA; v_gene: TRBV3-1; j_gene: TRBJ1-5; CDR3nt: TGTGCCAGCAGCCAAGATCGAGGCCTACTCGGGGGCAATCAGCCCCAGCATTTT; CDR3aa: CASSQDRGLLGGNQPQHF
abundance: few; d_gene: NA; v_gene: TRBV2; j_gene: TRBJ2-7; CDR3nt: TGTGCCAGCAGTGAAAGCTTGCAGCCCATATACGAGCAGTACTTC; CDR3aa: CASSESLQPIYEQYF
abundance: NA; d_gene: TRBD2; v_gene: TRBV19; j_gene: TRBJ2-1; CDR3nt: TGTGCCAGTAGTGTGACTAGCGGCCTATCAGGCAATGAGCAGTTCTTC; CDR3aa: CASSVTSGLSGNEQFF
abundance: few; d_gene: TRBD2; v_gene: TRBV7-9; j_gene: TRBJ2-1; CDR3nt: TGTGCCACTACAGCTGGGACTAGCGGGGTCGTTGAGCAGTTCTTC; CDR3aa: CATTAGTSGVVEQFF
abundance: NA; d_gene: TRBD1; v_gene: TRBV7-2; j_gene: TRBJ2-3; CDR3nt: TGTGCCAGCAGCCAAATAACAGGGGGCTTAACAGATACGCAGTATTTT; CDR3aa: CASSQITGGLTDTQYF
abundance: few; d_gene: NA; v_gene: TRBV6-1; j_gene: TRBJ2-3; CDR3nt: TGTGCCAGCAGGGAGGACTGGCCCACAGATACGCAGTATTTT; CDR3aa: CASREDWPTDTQYF
abundance: NA; d_gene: NA; v_gene: TRBV12-3/TRBV12-4; j_gene: TRBJ1-1; CDR3nt: TGTGCCAGCAGGGACAGTAGACTTTACACTGAAGCTTTCTTT; CDR3aa: CASRDSRLYTEAFF
abundance: NA; d_gene: TRBD2; v_gene: TRBV7-9; j_gene: TRBJ2-7; CDR3nt: TGTGCCAGCAGCGTCTCGGGAGGGACCTACGAGCAGTACTTC; CDR3aa: CASSVSGGTYEQYF
abundance: NA; d_gene: NA; v_gene: TRBV9; j_gene: TRBJ2-1; CDR3nt: TGTGCCAGCAGCGTAGGGTTCGGGAGACAGAGCTCCTACAATGAGCAGTTCTTC; CDR3aa: CASSVGFGRQSSYNEQFF
abundance: NA; d_gene: NA; v_gene: TRBV7-2; j_gene: TRBJ2-7; CDR3nt: TGTGCCAGCAGCGTATGGGAGTTTTACGAGCAGTACTTC; CDR3aa: CASSVWEFYEQYF
abundance: once; d_gene: TRBD1; v_gene: TRBV9; j_gene: TRBJ1-1; CDR3nt: TGTGCCGGCACCGTACAGGGGGACACTGAAGCTTTCTTT; CDR3aa: CAGTVQGDTEAFF
abundance: few; d_gene: TRBD1; v_gene: TRBV29-1; j_gene: TRBJ2-7; CDR3nt: TGCAGCGTTGTAGGGGGACAGGGAACCTACTACGAGCAGTACTTC; CDR3aa: CSVVGGQGTYYEQYF
abundance: NA; d_gene: NA; v_gene: TRBV29-1; j_gene: TRBJ1-2; CDR3nt: TGCAGCGTGGGGGGCAGGGGAAATGGCTACACCTTC; CDR3aa: CSVGGRGNGYTF
abundance: few; d_gene: NA; v_gene: TRBV20-1; j_gene: TRBJ2-4; CDR3nt: TGCAGTGCCCGCAGGGAGGTCATTCAGTACTTC; CDR3aa: CSARREVIQYF
abundance: NA; d_gene: NA; v_gene: TRBV3-1; j_gene: TRBJ2-2; CDR3nt: TGTGCCAGCAGCCAATCGTGGAGGGGTAAGGCCGGGGAGCTGTTTTTT; CDR3aa: CASSQSWRGKAGELFF
abundance: NA; d_gene: TRBD2; v_gene: TRBV6-2/TRBV6-3; j_gene: TRBJ2-5; CDR3nt: TGTGCCAGCAGTTACCAGCCGGGACTAGCGGGAAGGGAGCAGTACTTC; CDR3aa: CASSYQPGLAGREQYF
abundance: NA; d_gene: NA; v_gene: TRBV14; j_gene: TRBJ2-7; CDR3nt: TGTGCCAGCAGCCAAGACAGGGTAAAGTACTTC; CDR3aa: CASSQDRVKYF
abundance: once; d_gene: TRBD1; v_gene: TRBV4-3; j_gene: TRBJ2-7; CDR3nt: TGCGCCAGCAGCCAATTTAGGGGGCAGGCCTACGAGCAGTACTTC; CDR3aa: CASSQFRGQAYEQYF
abundance: NA; d_gene: TRBD1; v_gene: TRBV29-1; j_gene: TRBJ1-1; CDR3nt: TGCAGCGTTGCAGTGACAGGGGGGGTCAACACTGAAGCTTTCTTT; CDR3aa: CSVAVTGGVNTEAFF
abundance: NA; d_gene: TRBD2; v_gene: TRBV7-3; j_gene: TRBJ2-3; CDR3nt: TGTGCCAGCAGCTCTTCTGGGGCGGGAGCCCTCCCAGATACGCAGTATTTT; CDR3aa: CASSSSGAGALPDTQYF
abundance: few; d_gene: TRBD1; v_gene: TRBV5-5; j_gene: TRBJ2-1; CDR3nt: TGTGCCAGCACCCATTGGGACAGGGAATACAATGAGCAGTTCTTC; CDR3aa: CASTHWDREYNEQFF
abundance: NA; d_gene: TRBD2; v_gene: TRBV7-9; j_gene: TRBJ2-1; CDR3nt: TGTGCCAGCAGCTTTAGCGGGAGGCGGGGCAATGAGCAGTTCTTC; CDR3aa: CASSFSGRRGNEQFF
abundance: few; d_gene: NA; v_gene: TRBV27; j_gene: TRBJ1-4; CDR3nt: TGTGCCAGCAGTCCCACAGGGCGGGGTGATGAAAAACTGTTTTTT; CDR3aa: CASSPTGRGDEKLFF
abundance: few; d_gene: TRBD1; v_gene: TRBV7-9; j_gene: TRBJ1-2; CDR3nt: TGTGCCAGCAGCTTAGAGAGGGGGCACTATGGCTACACCTTC; CDR3aa: CASSLERGHYGYTF
abundance: NA; d_gene: NA; v_gene: TRBV5-1; j_gene: TRBJ2-6; CDR3nt: TGCGCCAGCAGCTTGGTTGTCTCTGGGGCCAACGTCCTGACTTTC; CDR3aa: CASSLVVSGANVLTF
abundance: NA; d_gene: TRBD2; v_gene: TRBV4-2; j_gene: TRBJ2-7; CDR3nt: TGTGCCAGCAGCCAAGAAAAGACTAGCCTGGTCGAGCAGTACTTC; CDR3aa: CASSQEKTSLVEQYF
abundance: few; d_gene: TRBD1; v_gene: TRBV4-1; j_gene: TRBJ2-5; CDR3nt: TGCGCCAGCAGCCAGATGCGCCTGGGGACAGGCCTAGAGACCCAGTACTTC; CDR3aa: CASSQMRLGTGLETQYF
abundance: NA; d_gene: NA; v_gene: TRBV7-9; j_gene: TRBJ2-2; CDR3nt: TGTGCCAGCAGCCCTATTCTTACCGGGGAGCTGTTTTTT; CDR3aa: CASSPILTGELFF
abundance: NA; d_gene: NA; v_gene: TRBV12-3/TRBV12-4; j_gene: TRBJ2-7; CDR3nt: TGTGCCAGCAGTCCAATAGCGGTGAGGGGCTACGAGCAGTACTTC; CDR3aa: CASSPIAVRGYEQYF
abundance: NA; d_gene: NA; v_gene: TRBV7-9; j_gene: TRBJ1-5; CDR3nt: TGTGCCAGCCCACTGGGCACGGGTTATAGCAATCAGCCCCAGCATTTT; CDR3aa: CASPLGTGYSNQPQHF
abundance: few; d_gene: NA; v_gene: TRBV12-3/TRBV12-4; j_gene: TRBJ2-7; CDR3nt: TGTGCCAGCAGGTACGACAGAGACTACGAGCAGTACTTC; CDR3aa: CASRYDRDYEQYF
abundance: NA; d_gene: NA; v_gene: TRBV5-6; j_gene: TRBJ2-7; CDR3nt: TGTGCCAACAGTTCCTGGGGCGCGGGGTCCTACAATGAGCAGTACTTC; CDR3aa: CANSSWGAGSYNEQYF
abundance: few; d_gene: TRBD2; v_gene: TRBV29-1; j_gene: TRBJ2-1; CDR3nt: TGCAGCTCTGGACTGGGGCGGGAGTCAGTGTCCTACAATGAGCAGTTCTTC; CDR3aa: CSSGLGRESVSYNEQFF
abundance: NA; d_gene: NA; v_gene: TRBV18; j_gene: TRBJ1-1; CDR3nt: TGTGCCAGCTCACCGCCGGGGGAGGGGGGGAACACTGAAGCTTTCTTT; CDR3aa: CASSPPGEGGNTEAFF
abundance: few; d_gene: NA; v_gene: TRBV12-3/TRBV12-4; j_gene: TRBJ1-2; CDR3nt: TGTGCCAGCAGTTTAGCGTCTGTCTACACCTTC; CDR3aa: CASSLASVYTF
abundance: many; d_gene: NA; v_gene: TRBV3-1; j_gene: TRBJ1-1; CDR3nt: TGTGCCAGCAGCCAAGACATGGGGACAGAAGCTTTCTTT; CDR3aa: CASSQDMGTEAFF
abundance: few; d_gene: TRBD2; v_gene: TRBV6-2/TRBV6-3; j_gene: TRBJ2-7; CDR3nt: TGTGCCAGCAGATCGACTAGCGGGGCCTCCTACGAGCAGTACTTC; CDR3aa: CASRSTSGASYEQYF
abundance: few; d_gene: TRBD2; v_gene: TRBV6-2/TRBV6-3; j_gene: TRBJ2-5; CDR3nt: TGTGCCAGCAGAGGACTAGCGGGAGCCCATCAGCCGCGGTACTTC; CDR3aa: CASRGLAGAHQPRYF
abundance: NA; d_gene: NA; v_gene: TRBV15; j_gene: TRBJ1-2; CDR3nt: TGTGCCACCAGCAGAGATTTGGCAAGCAACTATGGCTACACCTTC; CDR3aa: CATSRDLASNYGYTF
abundance: many; d_gene: NA; v_gene: TRBV20-1; j_gene: TRBJ1-2; CDR3nt: TGCAGTGCCCCCCAACGGGGAATCTATGGCTACACCTTC; CDR3aa: CSAPQRGIYGYTF